The rows below give T cell receptor beta chains drawn from one sample of a study of PD-1 blockade in mismatch repair-deficient tumors. Profiling relied on immunoSEQ multiplex PCR, and the TCRdb table lists in-frame clones only, not all of them. The sample has tens of thousands of clones; approximately 80% are singletons. This material consisted of PBMCs, taken 38 to 40 weeks after starting pembrolizumab. The receptors were gathered from an adult with mismatch repair-deficient cancer. Both conserved end residues are part of each CDR3. The order of the fields is clone size, D gene, V gene, J gene, CDR3 protein, CDR3 DNA. A D gene is named only where the DNA matches it firmly. Rows give clone size only sometimes, using once, few, many, or a class for an expanded clone.

>.|TRBD2|TRBV9|TRBJ2-1
CASSAGGLAHNEQFF
TGTGCCAGCAGTGCTGGGGGACTAGCGCACAATGAGCAGTTCTTC
>.|TRBD1|TRBV11-3|TRBJ2-5
CASRAIDRGQETQYF
TGTGCCAGCAGAGCTATAGACAGGGGTCAAGAGACCCAGTACTTC
>.|TRBD2|TRBV7-6|TRBJ2-6
CASSFRLAGVGGANVLTF
TGTGCCAGCAGCTTTAGACTAGCGGGAGTGGGAGGGGCCAACGTCCTGACTTTC
>.|.|TRBV11-3|TRBJ2-5
CASSLGPGQKETQYF
TGTGCCAGCAGCTTAGGACCAGGGCAGAAAGAGACCCAGTACTTC
>.|.|TRBV6-6|TRBJ1-4
CASSYSSEKLFF
TGTGCCAGCAGTTACTCGAGCGAAAAACTGTTTTTT
>.|TRBD1|TRBV28|TRBJ1-2
CASSLYRGNYGYTF
TGTGCCAGCAGTTTATACAGGGGTAACTATGGCTACACCTTC
>.|TRBD1|TRBV6-6|TRBJ1-2
CASSYIQGDYGYTF
TGTGCCAGCAGTTACATCCAGGGGGACTATGGCTACACCTTC
>.|TRBD2|TRBV25-1|TRBJ2-3
CASSEYRLTREGLGTQYF
TGTGCCAGCAGTGAATATAGGCTCACCCGGGAGGGCCTGGGAACGCAGTATTTT
>few|TRBD1|TRBV30|TRBJ2-7
CAWRRQGFYEQYF
TGTGCCTGGAGGCGACAGGGTTTTTACGAGCAGTACTTC
>.|.|TRBV5-1|TRBJ1-1
CASSLSQDTEAFF
TGCGCCAGCAGCTTGAGTCAGGACACTGAAGCTTTCTTT
>.|.|TRBV6-5|TRBJ2-2
CASSSQGQNTGELFF
TGTGCCAGCAGTTCTCAGGGACAGAACACCGGGGAGCTGTTTTTT
>.|.|TRBV7-3|TRBJ2-2
CASSLLGGTGTGELFF
TGTGCCAGCAGCTTATTGGGCGGGACGGGCACCGGGGAGCTGTTTTTT
>few|.|TRBV18|TRBJ1-4
CASSPPWRGDEKLFF
TGTGCCAGCTCACCACCGTGGAGGGGAGATGAAAAACTGTTTTTT
>.|TRBD2|TRBV14|TRBJ2-7
CASSPRDYRYEQYF
TGTGCCAGCAGCCCTCGGGACTATCGATACGAGCAGTACTTC
>.|.|TRBV10-3|TRBJ1-1
CAISESGQPNTEAFF
TGTGCCATCAGTGAGTCTGGGCAGCCCAACACTGAAGCTTTCTTT
>.|TRBD1|TRBV5-1|TRBJ1-2
CASSLDRGIYGYTF
TGCGCCAGCAGCTTGGACAGGGGGATCTATGGCTACACCTTC
>.|TRBD1|TRBV5-1|TRBJ2-7
CASSLGQGVYEQYF
TGCGCCAGCAGCTTGGGACAGGGAGTCTACGAGCAGTACTTC
>.|TRBD2|TRBV5-1|TRBJ2-5
CASSLRASGTGQETQYF
TGCGCCAGCAGCTTGAGGGCTAGCGGGACGGGCCAAGAGACCCAGTACTTC
>.|.|TRBV28|TRBJ2-1
CASSPNAISYNEQFF
TGTGCCAGCAGTCCCAACGCGATCTCCTACAATGAGCAGTTCTTC
>once|TRBD1|TRBV5-1|TRBJ2-3
CASRFRRDSNTDTQYF
TGCGCCAGCAGGTTTCGCCGGGACAGCAACACAGATACGCAGTATTTT
>.|.|TRBV4-1|TRBJ2-1
CASSQRWRGEQFF
TGCGCCAGCAGCCAAAGGTGGCGCGGGGAGCAGTTCTTC
>few|.|TRBV30|TRBJ2-7
CAWSVRGGYEQYF
TGTGCCTGGAGTGTACGGGGAGGCTACGAGCAGTACTTC
>.|.|TRBV19|TRBJ1-5
CASSTRDTNQPQHF
TGTGCCAGTAGTACCCGGGACACTAATCAGCCCCAGCATTTT
>few|.|TRBV7-2|TRBJ2-7
CASSFLSYEQYF
TGTGCCAGCAGCTTTTTATCCTACGAGCAGTACTTC
>.|.|TRBV28|TRBJ1-4
CATQGFMNEKLFF
TGTGCCACCCAGGGGTTTATGAATGAAAAACTGTTTTTT
>.|.|TRBV7-3|TRBJ1-2
CASDKSTGYGYTF
TGTGCCAGCGACAAGTCAACCGGCTATGGCTACACCTTC
>.|TRBD1|TRBV28|TRBJ2-7
CASSTPGQGAAYEQYF
TGTGCCAGCAGTACTCCCGGTCAGGGGGCAGCCTACGAGCAGTACTTC
>.|.|TRBV14|TRBJ2-7
CASSHKQGAIYEQYF
TGTGCCAGCAGCCACAAACAGGGAGCCATCTACGAGCAGTACTTC
>once|.|TRBV7-2|TRBJ1-3
CASSPVSGNTIYF
TGTGCCAGCAGCCCCGTCTCTGGAAACACCATATATTTT
>.|TRBD2|TRBV9|TRBJ2-7
CASSVEGLAGDEQYF
TGTGCCAGCAGCGTAGAGGGACTAGCGGGAGACGAGCAGTACTTC
>.|.|TRBV6-6|TRBJ2-3
CASSLGSSTDTQYF
TGTGCCAGCAGCCTCGGGAGTTCGACAGATACGCAGTATTTT
>.|TRBD1|TRBV5-6|TRBJ1-1
CASSLLGQGGYTEAFF
TGTGCCAGCAGCTTGTTGGGGCAGGGGGGTTACACTGAAGCTTTCTTT
>.|.|TRBV5-1|TRBJ1-6
CASSLEQHSPLHF
TGCGCCAGCAGCTTGGAACAGCATTCACCCCTCCACTTT
>.|.|TRBV7-2|TRBJ1-3
CASSLALSGNTIYF
TGTGCCAGCAGCTTGGCTCTCTCTGGAAACACCATATATTTT
>few|TRBD1|TRBV6-5|TRBJ2-7
CASSYGTGADEQYF
TGTGCCAGCAGTTACGGGACAGGGGCCGACGAGCAGTACTTC
>.|TRBD1|TRBV29-1|TRBJ1-1
CSGTGQGGTEAFF
TGCAGCGGGACGGGACAGGGTGGTACTGAAGCTTTCTTT
>.|.|TRBV19|TRBJ2-3
CASSIDRAYSTDTQYF
TGTGCCAGTAGTATAGACAGGGCTTATTCCACAGATACGCAGTATTTT
>.|TRBD1|TRBV27|TRBJ1-4
CASSFSGQGTTNEKLFF
TGTGCCAGCAGTTTTTCTGGACAGGGAACAACTAATGAAAAACTGTTTTTT
>few|TRBD2|TRBV2|TRBJ2-5
CASVFGLGISQETQYF
TGTGCCAGCGTATTCGGACTAGGGATAAGCCAAGAGACCCAGTACTTC
>.|.|TRBV9|TRBJ2-1
CASSQTGEQFF
TGTGCCAGCAGTCAGACGGGTGAGCAGTTCTTC
>.|TRBD1|TRBV5-6|TRBJ1-4
CASSLGGGTVTEKLFF
TGTGCCAGCAGCTTGGGGGGTGGGACAGTCACTGAAAAACTGTTTTTT
>.|TRBD2|TRBV2|TRBJ2-1
CASITSGSVKFF
TGTGCCAGCATTACTAGCGGGAGTGTAAAGTTCTTC